Each of the 8 T cell receptor beta chains below was sequenced from the same sample in a study of somatic mutations in cytotoxic T cells in rheumatoid arthritis. Produced via immunoSEQ multiplex PCR; TCRdb's table is partial and in-frame only. Of 13,000 to 15,000 clones listed, about 90% are singletons. Sequencing input: CD4+ T cells sorted from blood. These receptor sequences come from a man between 65 and 79 years old with rheumatoid arthritis.

The chain couples TRBV5-4 to TRBJ2-5; D gene ambiguous. This CDR3 region has 15 residues. V was cut by 0 bases and J by 1 base, with 10 bases left in between. The V gene's germline CDR1 is SGHNT and CDR2 YYREEE (reference sequence). Written as DNA, the CDR3 is TGTGCCAGCAGCTTGGAGTCCCGGTTCCAAGAGACCCAGTACTTC. Residues: CASSLESRFQETQYF.

The rearrangement uses TRBV5-1 and TRBJ1-1; D uncertain. Deletions cut 5 bases from V and 5 bases from J, with 10 bases between. CDR3 length: 12 amino acids. Germline V gene sequence: CDR1 SGHRS, CDR2 YFSETQ. CDR3 in amino acids: CASRYGETEAFF. In nucleotides, the CDR3 is TGCGCCAGCAGATACGGGGAGACTGAAGCTTTCTTT.

This clone was recorded once. The chain carries TRBV6-6 and TRBJ2-6; 7 bases align to TRBD2. V was clipped by 8 bases and J by 1 base; unmatched bases: 2. Germline V gene lookup returns CDR1 MNHNY and CDR2 SVGAGI (reference sequence). The CDR3 has 14 amino acids. CDR3 residues: CASGRGSGANVLTF. Here the CDR3 DNA reads TGTGCCAGCGGGAGGGGTTCTGGGGCCAACGTCCTGACTTTC.

This chain connects TRBV7-9 to TRBJ1-1; D gene ambiguous. V lost 5 bases and J 1 base, leaving 8 bases between the germline ends. CDR3 length: 13 amino acids. Germline lookup yields CDR1 SEHNR and CDR2 FQNEAQ (reference sequence). DNA for the CDR3: TGTGCCAGCAGCATGTCAGAGAACACTGAAGCTTTCTTT. This sequence encodes CASSMSENTEAFF.

The V gene is TRBV28, the J gene TRBJ2-7; D not certain. The CDR3 is made up of 16 amino acids. Germline CDR1 MDHEN, CDR2 SYDVKM. The V gene lost 3 bases and the J gene lost 1 base, with 16 bases spanning the gap. CDR3 in amino acids: CASSFRTTAGSYEQYF. The CDR3 coding sequence is TGTGCCAGCAGTTTTCGAACCACTGCCGGGTCCTACGAGCAGTACTTC.

The chain is built from TRBV18 and TRBJ1-1; TRBD1 aligns across 7 bases. With V trimmed by 11 bases and J by 0 bases, 6 bases remained unmatched. The CDR3 sequence is 13 residues long. Germline CDR1 and CDR2: KGHSH and LQKENI. The CDR3 protein is CAARQGMNTEAFF. The CDR3 DNA is TGTGCCGCGCGACAGGGAATGAACACTGAAGCTTTCTTT.

This chain joins TRBV29-1 and TRBJ2-1; D ambiguous. The CDR3 is 11 amino acids. Germline CDR1 and CDR2: SQVTM and ANQGSEA. V lost 3 bases, J lost 12 bases, and 12 bases lay in between. The CDR3 reads CSVDALTGQFF. CDR3 DNA: TGCAGCGTTGATGCCTTGACTGGGCAGTTCTTC.

The rearrangement links TRBV5-1 to TRBJ2-2; maybe TRBD1 (6 bases). V lost 7 bases and J 4 bases, leaving 11 bases between the germline ends. The V gene's germline CDR1 is SGHRS and CDR2 YFSETQ. The length of the CDR3 is 13 residues. CDR3 in DNA: TGCGCCAGCCACGAACAGGGCACCGGGGAGCTGTTTTTT. It translates to CASHEQGTGELFF.